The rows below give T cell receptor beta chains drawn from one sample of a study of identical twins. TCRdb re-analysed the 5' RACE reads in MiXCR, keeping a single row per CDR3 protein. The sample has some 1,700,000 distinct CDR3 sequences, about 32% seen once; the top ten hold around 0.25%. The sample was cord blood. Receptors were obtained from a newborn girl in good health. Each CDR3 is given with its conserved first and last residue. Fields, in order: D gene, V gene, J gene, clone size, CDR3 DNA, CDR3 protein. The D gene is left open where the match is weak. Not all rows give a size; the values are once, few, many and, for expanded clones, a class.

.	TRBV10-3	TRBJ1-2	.	TGTGCCATCACCCTACGAGGGAGGGGCGGCTACACCTTC	CAITLRGRGGYTF
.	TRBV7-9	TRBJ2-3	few	TGTGCCAGCAGCTTGGGCCGGAGGGGGTCGTCTAGCACAGATACGCAGTATTTT	CASSLGRRGSSSTDTQYF
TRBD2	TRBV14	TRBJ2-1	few	TGTGCCAGCAGCCAAGATCTAGGACTAGGAGAGTTCTTC	CASSQDLGLGEFF
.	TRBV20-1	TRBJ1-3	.	TGCAGTGCTATGGGCAACTCTGGAAACACCATATATTTT	CSAMGNSGNTIYF
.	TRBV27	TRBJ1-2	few	TGTGCCAGCAGTCGATATAAGGGGCAGGCCACTAACTATGGCTACACCTTC	CASSRYKGQATNYGYTF
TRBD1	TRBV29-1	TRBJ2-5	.	TGCAGCGTTGAAGACAGGGGGCAGTACTTC	CSVEDRGQYF
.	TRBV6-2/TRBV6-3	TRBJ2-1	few	TGTGCCAGCAGTTACTTGGAGCTAGCTGGCAATGAGCAGTTCTTC	CASSYLELAGNEQFF
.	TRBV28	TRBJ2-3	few	TGTGCCAGCAGTCTAATGACTAGACCAGATACGCAGTATTTT	CASSLMTRPDTQYF
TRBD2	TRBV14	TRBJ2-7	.	TGTGCCAGCAGCATGGCTAGCGGGACCCATGAGCAGTACTTC	CASSMASGTHEQYF
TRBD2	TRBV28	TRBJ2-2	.	TGTGCCAGCAGTTTCCAGCGGGAGGTCCCCGGGGAGCTGTTTTTT	CASSFQREVPGELFF
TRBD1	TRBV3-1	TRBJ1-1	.	TGTGCCAGCAGACAGGGGAATGGAGACACTGAAGCTTTCTTT	CASRQGNGDTEAFF
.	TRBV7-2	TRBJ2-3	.	TGTGCCAGCAGCTTTGACGGAGCGGAAGATACGCAGTATTTT	CASSFDGAEDTQYF
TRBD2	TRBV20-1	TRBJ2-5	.	TGCAGTGCCCCAAAGGCGGGACTAGTCCCCAATGAGCAGTACTTC	CSAPKAGLVPNEQYF
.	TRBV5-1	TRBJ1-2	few	TGCGCCAGCAGCCCATGGCGCAGGGAGGGACCTAACTATGGCTACACCTTC	CASSPWRREGPNYGYTF
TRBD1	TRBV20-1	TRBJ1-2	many	TGCAGTGCTACAGTAACAGGGGGGAAATATGGCTACACCTTC	CSATVTGGKYGYTF
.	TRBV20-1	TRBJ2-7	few	TGCAGTGCTAGAGAAGGTCAGGTGAGCTCCTACGAGCAGTACTTC	CSAREGQVSSYEQYF
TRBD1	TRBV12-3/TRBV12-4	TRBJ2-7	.	TGTGCCAGCAGTTTCCGGGACAGGGGGTGGAATGAGCAGTACTTC	CASSFRDRGWNEQYF
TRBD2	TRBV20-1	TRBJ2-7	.	TGCAGTGCTAGTGGACTAGCCGCCTCCTACGAGCAGTACTTC	CSASGLAASYEQYF
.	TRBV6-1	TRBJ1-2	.	TGTGCCAGCAGTGAAAGGGCAGGGATTGGCTACACCTTC	CASSERAGIGYTF
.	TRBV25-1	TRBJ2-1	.	TGTGCCAGCAGTGAACCTGATTCGCCATCCAATGAGCAGTTCTTC	CASSEPDSPSNEQFF
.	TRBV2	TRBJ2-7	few	TGTGCCAGCAGTGTTTCTGGTACCCCTTACGAGCAGTACTTC	CASSVSGTPYEQYF
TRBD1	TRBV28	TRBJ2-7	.	TGTGCCAGGGATGCGACAGGGCACTTCTCCTACGAGCAGTACTTC	CARDATGHFSYEQYF
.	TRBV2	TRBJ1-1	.	TGTGCCACGACCCGGGCCCCGAACACTGAAGCTTTCTTT	CATTRAPNTEAFF
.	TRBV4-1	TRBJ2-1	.	TGCGCCAGCAGCCAAGAGGGATGGGTGGTGAATGAGCAGTTCTTC	CASSQEGWVVNEQFF
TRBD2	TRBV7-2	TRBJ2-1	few	TGTGCCAGCAGCTCCTCGGGACTAGCGGTAAATGAGCAGTTCTTC	CASSSSGLAVNEQFF
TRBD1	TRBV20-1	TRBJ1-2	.	TGCAGTGGCCTCCGGGACAGGAAAATATATGGCTACACCTTC	CSGLRDRKIYGYTF
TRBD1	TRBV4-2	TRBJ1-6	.	TGTGCCAGCAGCCAGCCGGGACAGGGGGCTTCACCCCTCCACTTT	CASSQPGQGASPLHF
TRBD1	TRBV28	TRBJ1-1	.	TGTGCCAGCACCTCAGGGGGGGGAGCTGAAGCTTTCTTT	CASTSGGGAEAFF
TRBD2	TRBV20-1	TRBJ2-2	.	TGCAGTGCTAGTTCTAGCGGGGCCCCCGGGGAGCTGTTTTTT	CSASSSGAPGELFF
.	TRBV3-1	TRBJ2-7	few	TGTGCCAGCAGCCAAGGATGGGGACTCCCCTACGAGCAGTACTTC	CASSQGWGLPYEQYF
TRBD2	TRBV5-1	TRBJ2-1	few	TGCGCCAGCAGCTTGGGCGGGAGTGGGAGTGAGCAGTTCTTC	CASSLGGSGSEQFF
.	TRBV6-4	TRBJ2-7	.	TGTGCCAGCAGTGACTCCTGGTTCTTAGGCTACAATGAGCAGTACTTC	CASSDSWFLGYNEQYF
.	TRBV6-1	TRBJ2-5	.	TGTGCCAGCAGTGAACCGGCAGGGAAGACCCAGTACTTC	CASSEPAGKTQYF
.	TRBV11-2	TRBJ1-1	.	TGTGCCAGCAGCTCCAGAGGACACAACACTGAAGCTTTCTTT	CASSSRGHNTEAFF
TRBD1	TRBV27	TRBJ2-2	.	TGTGCCAGCAGTCTACGGACAGGCTGGGGCGGGGAGCTGTTTTTT	CASSLRTGWGGELFF
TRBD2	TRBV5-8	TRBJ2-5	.	TGTGCCAGCAGCTTGACCATGACGTCTAGCGGGGAGGGTGAGCAGTACTTC	CASSLTMTSSGEGEQYF
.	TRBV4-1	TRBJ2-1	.	TGCGCCAGCAGCCAAGGGACTTACGTTTCGTACAATGAGCAGTTCTTC	CASSQGTYVSYNEQFF
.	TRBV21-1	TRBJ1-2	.	TGTGCCAGCAGCTCCCGATCCGGGACAGGGGCCGCAGGAAGGTATGGCTACACCTTC	CASSSRSGTGAAGRYGYTF
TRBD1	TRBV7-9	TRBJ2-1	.	TGTGCCAGCAGCCCCGCCGGGACAGGGGCTAATGAGCAGTTCTTC	CASSPAGTGANEQFF
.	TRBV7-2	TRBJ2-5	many	TGCGCCAGCAGCTTGGGACGGTTCCAAGAGACCCAGTACTTC	CASSLGRFQETQYF
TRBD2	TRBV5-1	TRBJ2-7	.	TGCGCCAGCAGCTTGGGTCCCAGCGGGAGTGGCAATGAGCAGTACTTC	CASSLGPSGSGNEQYF
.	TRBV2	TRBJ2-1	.	TGTGCCAGCAGTGAAGGATGGCGGGGAAGCTACAATGAGCAGTTCTTC	CASSEGWRGSYNEQFF
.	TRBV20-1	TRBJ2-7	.	TGCAGTGCTAGAGATCCGGGACACTCGAACTCCTACGAGCAGTACTTC	CSARDPGHSNSYEQYF
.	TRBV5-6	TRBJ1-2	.	TGTGCCAGCAGCTTGCTAGTACAGGCGGGCTATGGCTACACCTTC	CASSLLVQAGYGYTF
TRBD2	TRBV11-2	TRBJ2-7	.	TGTGCCAGCAGCTTATTTAATGGGCTAGCGGGAGGCTACAATGAGCAGTACTTC	CASSLFNGLAGGYNEQYF
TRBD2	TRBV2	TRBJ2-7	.	TGTGCCAGCAGGGAAGCTAGCGGGGGGCCCTACGAGCAGTACTTC	CASREASGGPYEQYF
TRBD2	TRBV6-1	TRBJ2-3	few	TGTGCCAGCGCCCCGGGACTATCCTCAGATACGCAGTATTTT	CASAPGLSSDTQYF
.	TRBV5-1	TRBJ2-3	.	TGCGCCAGCAGCTTGGCTGGGGCCTTCACAGATACGCAGTATTTT	CASSLAGAFTDTQYF
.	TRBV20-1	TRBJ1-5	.	TGCAGTGCTGCACGCGAGCTATATCAGCCCCAGCATTTT	CSAARELYQPQHF